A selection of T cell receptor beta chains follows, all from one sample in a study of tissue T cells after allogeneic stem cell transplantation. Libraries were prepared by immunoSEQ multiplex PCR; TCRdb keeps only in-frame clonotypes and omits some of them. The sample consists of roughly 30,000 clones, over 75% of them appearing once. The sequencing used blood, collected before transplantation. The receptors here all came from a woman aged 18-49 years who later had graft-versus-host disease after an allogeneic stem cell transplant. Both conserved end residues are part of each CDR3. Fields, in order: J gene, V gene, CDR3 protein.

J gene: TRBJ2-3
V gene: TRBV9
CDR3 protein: CASSVGREVADTQYF

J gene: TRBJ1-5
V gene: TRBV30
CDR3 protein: CAWSFRTGLVQPQHF

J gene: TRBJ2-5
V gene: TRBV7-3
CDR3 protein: CASSLGQYRDSQETQYF

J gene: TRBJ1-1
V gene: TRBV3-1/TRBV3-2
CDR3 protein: CASSRQTNTEAFF

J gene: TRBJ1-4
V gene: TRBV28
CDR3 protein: CASWESATNEKLFF

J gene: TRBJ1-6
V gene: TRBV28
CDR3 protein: CASSPGQAGNSPLHF

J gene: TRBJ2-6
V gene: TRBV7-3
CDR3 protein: CASSLSGGSGANVLTF

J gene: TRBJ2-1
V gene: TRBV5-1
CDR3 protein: CASSLVSSGRTLDVEQFF

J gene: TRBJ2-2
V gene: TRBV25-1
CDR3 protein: CASSPTGNTGELFF

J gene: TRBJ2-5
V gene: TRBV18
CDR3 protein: CASSPGDRGLIQETQYF

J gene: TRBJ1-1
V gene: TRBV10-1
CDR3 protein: CASTNSTGTGNTEAFF

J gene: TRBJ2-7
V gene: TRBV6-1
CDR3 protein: CASSEGRQGSVHEQYF

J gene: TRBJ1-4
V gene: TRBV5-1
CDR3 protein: CASSSGGVANEKLFF

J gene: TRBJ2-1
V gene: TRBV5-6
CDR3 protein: CASSLWTGAKFF

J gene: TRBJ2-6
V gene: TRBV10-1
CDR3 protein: CANDSYAWSGANVLTF

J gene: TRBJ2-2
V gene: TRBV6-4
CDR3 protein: CASSESGNTGELFF

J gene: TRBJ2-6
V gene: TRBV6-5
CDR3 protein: CASSYSGGSGANVLTF

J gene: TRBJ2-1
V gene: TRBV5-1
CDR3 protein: CASTVVGGAGYNEQFF

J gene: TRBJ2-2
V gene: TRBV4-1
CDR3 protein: CASSHPRGGKTGELFF

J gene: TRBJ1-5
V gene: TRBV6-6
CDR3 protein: CASTDPGGVNQPQHF

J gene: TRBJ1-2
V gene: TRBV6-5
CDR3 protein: CASSYGGYGYTF

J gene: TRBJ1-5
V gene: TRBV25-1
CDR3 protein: CASSGQGNQPQHF

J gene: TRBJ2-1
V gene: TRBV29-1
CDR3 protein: CSGVLAVGYNEQFF

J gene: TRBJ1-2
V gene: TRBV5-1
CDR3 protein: CASSLETEDGYTF

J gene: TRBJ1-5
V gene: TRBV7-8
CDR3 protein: CASSLERGVGNQPQHF

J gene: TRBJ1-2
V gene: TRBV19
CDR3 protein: CASSITGSSNYGYTF

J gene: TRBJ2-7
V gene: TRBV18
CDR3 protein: CASSMARDYEQYF

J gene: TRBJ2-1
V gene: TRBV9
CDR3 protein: CASSVEAGTNNEQFF

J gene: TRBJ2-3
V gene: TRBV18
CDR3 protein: CASSPREGADTQYF

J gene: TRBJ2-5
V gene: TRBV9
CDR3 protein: CASSATPGTSGVGSQYF

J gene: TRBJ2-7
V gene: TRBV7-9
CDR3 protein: CASSLVVGYEQYF

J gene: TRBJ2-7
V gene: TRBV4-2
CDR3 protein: CASSQETSGGYEQYF

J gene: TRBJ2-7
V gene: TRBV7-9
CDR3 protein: CASSARGGAYEQYF

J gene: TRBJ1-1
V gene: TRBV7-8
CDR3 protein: CASSYNGQAEAFF

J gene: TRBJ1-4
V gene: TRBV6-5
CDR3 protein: CASSLTGGREKLFF

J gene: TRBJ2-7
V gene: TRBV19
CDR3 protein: CASSKGQTYEQYF

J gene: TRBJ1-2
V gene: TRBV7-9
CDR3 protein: CASSSHTPREGLANYGYTF

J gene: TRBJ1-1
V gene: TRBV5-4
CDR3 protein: CASSLGHLEAFF

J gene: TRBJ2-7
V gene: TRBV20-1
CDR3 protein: CSASKPGPAIYEQYF

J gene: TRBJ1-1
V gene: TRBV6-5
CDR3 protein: CASRGMTGGYTEAFF

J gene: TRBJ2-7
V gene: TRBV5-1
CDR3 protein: CASSLGDRDSYEQYF

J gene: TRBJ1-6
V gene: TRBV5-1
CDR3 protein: CASSLEGPGSGSPLHF

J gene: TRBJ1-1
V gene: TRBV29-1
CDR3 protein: CSVAPLVPGQYMNTEAFF

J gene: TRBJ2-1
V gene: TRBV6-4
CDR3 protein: CASSGTSGGANEQFF

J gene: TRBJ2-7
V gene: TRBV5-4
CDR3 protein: CASSLGQREQYF

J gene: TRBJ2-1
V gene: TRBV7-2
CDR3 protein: CASSPTGQVYNEQFF

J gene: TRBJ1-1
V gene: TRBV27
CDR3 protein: CASSLSPGSNTEAFF

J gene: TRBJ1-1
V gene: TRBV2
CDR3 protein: CATTIDKTAEAFF

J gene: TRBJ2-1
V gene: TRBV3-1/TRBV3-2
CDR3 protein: CASNRADTPSNEQFF